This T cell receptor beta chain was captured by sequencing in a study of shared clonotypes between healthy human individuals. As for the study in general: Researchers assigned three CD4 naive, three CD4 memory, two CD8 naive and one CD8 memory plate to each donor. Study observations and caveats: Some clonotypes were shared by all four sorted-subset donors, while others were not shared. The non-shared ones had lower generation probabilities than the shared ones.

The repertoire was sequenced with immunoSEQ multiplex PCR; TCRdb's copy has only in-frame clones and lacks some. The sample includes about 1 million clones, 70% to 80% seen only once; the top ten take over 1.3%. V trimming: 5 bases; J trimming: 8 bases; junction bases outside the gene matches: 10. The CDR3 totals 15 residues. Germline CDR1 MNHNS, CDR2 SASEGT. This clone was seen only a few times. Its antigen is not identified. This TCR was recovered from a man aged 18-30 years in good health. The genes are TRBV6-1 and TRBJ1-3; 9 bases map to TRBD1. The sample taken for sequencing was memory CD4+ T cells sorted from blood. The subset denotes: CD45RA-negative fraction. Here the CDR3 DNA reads TGTGCCAGCAGTCCTACCACGGGACAGGGCTACACCATATATTTT. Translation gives CASSPTTGQGYTIYF.